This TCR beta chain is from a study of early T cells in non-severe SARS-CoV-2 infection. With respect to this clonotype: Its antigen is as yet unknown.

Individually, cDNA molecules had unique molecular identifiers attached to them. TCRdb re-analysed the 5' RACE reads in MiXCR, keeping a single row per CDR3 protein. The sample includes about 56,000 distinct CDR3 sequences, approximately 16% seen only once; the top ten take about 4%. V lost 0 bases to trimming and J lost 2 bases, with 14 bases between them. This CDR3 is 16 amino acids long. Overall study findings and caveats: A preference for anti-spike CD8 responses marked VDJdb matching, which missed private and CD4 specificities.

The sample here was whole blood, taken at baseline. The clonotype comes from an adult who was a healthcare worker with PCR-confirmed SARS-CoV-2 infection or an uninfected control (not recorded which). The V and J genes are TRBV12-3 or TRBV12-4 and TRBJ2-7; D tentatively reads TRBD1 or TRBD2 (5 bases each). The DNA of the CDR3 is TGTGCCAGCAGTTTAGCGGGACGGCGCCATACCTACGAGCAGTACTTC. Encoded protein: CASSLAGRRHTYEQYF.